These 5 T cell receptor beta chains were all obtained from the same sample, sequenced in a study of blood T cell repertoires in COVID-19 (dated by TCRdb to the early 2020s). Receptor amplification or capture employed the immunoSEQ multiplex PCR assay. TCRdb took over this immuneACCESS table, retaining in-frame rearrangements with V and J assigned. Such tables are incomplete; in checked studies, under half of the missing clones stem from an unresolved V gene, and the remainder is unexplained. The sample table contains around 130,000 clones; only one count was recorded for 82% of them. The leading ten clones occupy 9.5% to 13% of the sample. The sequenced material came from peripheral blood. These receptors were obtained from a human donor in a cohort sampled during active COVID-19.

The rearrangement uses TRBV6-2 or TRBV6-3 and TRBJ2-1, with TRBD2 matching 10 bases. The V gene end was trimmed by 2 bases and the J gene end by 7 bases; junction bases not matched to a gene: 11. The CDR3 is made up of 17 amino acids. Germline V gene data show CDR1 as MNHEY and CDR2 as SVGEGT. The CDR3 is CASSYTRGSGGLNEQFF. The CDR3 DNA is TGTGCCAGCAGTTACACCCGAGGTAGCGGGGGGCTGAATGAGCAGTTCTTC.

This clone has only one observation. The chain is built from TRBV19 and TRBJ2-2; 10 nucleotides agree with TRBD1. From germline, CDR1 is LNHDA and CDR2 SQIVND (reference sequence). CDR3 length: 16 amino acids. Unmatched junction bases numbered 3, after V lost 4 bases and J lost 1 base. The CDR3 DNA sequence: TGTGCCAGTAGTACGACAGGGGGCGGGAACACCGGGGAGCTGTTTTTT. Its protein product is CASSTTGGGNTGELFF.

This clone was detected only a few times. The gene calls are TRBV6-5 and TRBJ2-3, with D perhaps TRBD2 (6 bases). CDR1 and CDR2 from the germline V gene are MNHEY and SVGAGI. The CDR3 covers 12 residues. The ends were cut back, 2 bases at V and 13 bases at J, with 13 bases in the middle. The CDR3 is CASSYGGFGEYF. CDR3 DNA sequence: TGTGCCAGCAGTTACGGGGGGTTCGGCGAGTATTTT.

With regard to this clone: A read error may produce the germline difference seen at one junction end. The chain has TRBV5-1 and TRBJ1-1; D may be TRBD1 (6 bases). This CDR3 spans 14 amino acids. Per germline, CDR1 SGHRS and CDR2 YFSETQ. CDR3 sequence (DNA): TGCGCCAGCACCTTGGAGGGGGTCCGCACTGAAGCTTTCTTT. This sequence encodes CASTLEGVRTEAFF.

This sequence joins TRBV11-2 and TRBJ2-5, with D possibly TRBD1 on 5 matching bases. The CDR3 is made up of 15 amino acids. CDR1 is SGHAT, CDR2 FQNNGV, per germline. V was cut by 5 bases and J by 2 bases, with 15 bases left in between. The CDR3 here is CASSPGQADQETQYF. The CDR3 region has the DNA TGTGCCAGCAGCCCAGGGCAGGCGGATCAAGAGACCCAGTACTTC.